These 2 T cell receptor beta chains were sequenced from one sample in a study of regulatory T cells in long-lasting Graves disease (dated by TCRdb to the early 2020s). The library relied on multiplex PCR. TCRdb shows the sequencer as Illumina HiSeq 4000. CDR3 regions were amplified by Arm-PCR with iRepertoire HTBI primers to construct TCR beta libraries. The public reads were quality trimmed at Q25 with fastp and then assembled into clones with MiXCR by TCRdb, keeping productive beta chains. Rows with a matching CDR3 protein are joined into one entry that keeps the most common DNA and genes. This sample has 600,000 to 800,000 distinct CDR3 sequences in its table, and approximately 29% of those were observed once. The biggest ten clones account for around 42% of the sample. The sample's time point, from its label and the paper: persistent/refractory GD, antithyroid drugs over 5 years with positive TRAb. RNA was extracted from PBMCs in TRIzol for both TCR sequencing and RNA sequencing.

Sequenced material: peripheral blood mononuclear cells (PBMCs), taken when the disease was refractory, from a patient treated with antithyroid drugs. The receptors come from a female donor with Graves disease.

Concerning this clonotype itself: This may be a read error: a much more frequent sequence differs by one nucleotide. The chain couples TRBV27 to TRBJ2-7; perhaps TRBD2 as D (6 bases). Trimming took 8 bases from V and 2 from J, leaving 19 bases between them. The CDR3 runs 15 residues. CDR1 and CDR2 from the germline V gene are MNHEY and SMNVEV (reference sequence). The CDR3: CASRQAGAPTYEQYF. The CDR3, as DNA: TGTGCCAGCCGGCAAGCGGGCGCGCCTACCTACGAGCAGTACTTC.

The chain employs TRBV10-3 and TRBJ1-3, with 7 bases that match TRBD1. Germline CDR1 ENHRY, CDR2 SYGVKD. J was trimmed by 2 bases and V by 0 bases; bases with no gene match: 7. The length of the CDR3 is 17 residues. CDR3 DNA sequence: TGTGCCATCAGTGAGTCGGTGGCAGGGGGTACTGGAAACACCATATATTTT. This encodes CAISESVAGGTGNTIYF.